The TCR beta chain described here comes from a study of tumor-infiltrating lymphocytes in primary liver carcinoma. CDR1 is SNHLY, CDR2 FYNNEI, per germline. V was cut by 0 bases and J by 6 bases, with 14 bases left in between. The CDR3 covers 16 residues. The authors made TCR beta cDNA from roughly 480 ng total RNA with a constant-region primer. Construction of TCR beta libraries relied on three successive nested multiplex PCR rounds employing slightly modified ARM-PCR. Use of TRBV1-TRBV30 forward primers with a C-beta reverse primer characterized the first two PCR rounds, which lasted nine to eleven cycles each. TCRdb reprocessed the multiplex PCR reads with MiXCR, giving one entry per CDR3 protein. This table holds 150,000 to 200,000 distinct CDR3 sequences, about 82% found once. Scientists recovered RNA and DNA together from approximately 20-30 mg of unsorted bulk tissue.

The sample consisted of tumor tissue from primary liver carcinoma. This TCR was sampled from a man aged 40-49 years with primary liver carcinoma and hepatitis B virus infection. The gene calls are TRBV2 and TRBJ1-4; D is perhaps TRBD1 (5 bases). The chain's CDR3 is CASSEAWIGEYEKLFF. CDR3 DNA sequence: TGTGCCAGCAGTGAAGCGTGGATAGGGGAGTATGAAAAACTGTTTTTT.